These 18 T cell receptor beta chains came from one sample sequenced in a study of identical twins. TCRdb re-called the 5' RACE reads with MiXCR, one entry per CDR3 protein. This sample has hundreds of thousands of distinct CDR3 sequences, with approximately 25% found just once. The same data also contributed to another study, on T cells expressing NK-cell markers.

Material: CD4+ T cells sorted from blood. Source of these receptors: a woman aged 18-30 years in good health.

As DNA, the CDR3 is TGCAGTGCTACCAGACCCATGACCTCTAGCATAATCGGGGAGCTGTTTTTT. Residues: CSATRPMTSSIIGELFF. The gene calls are TRBV20-1 and TRBJ2-2, with D perhaps matching TRBD2 (5 bases). Trimming took off 4 bases at V and 7 bases at J, with 25 bases between the two ends. The CDR3 loop spans 17 amino acids. Germline lookup yields CDR1 DFQATT and CDR2 SNEGSKA (reference sequence).

This rearrangement joins TRBV5-1 to TRBJ2-6; perhaps TRBD2 as D (6 bases). CDR1 is SGHRS, CDR2 YFSETQ, per germline. The CDR3 sequence is 15 residues long. The V and J ends lost 5 bases and 2 bases respectively, with 11 bases between them. The CDR3 DNA sequence: TGCGCCAGCAGTCCCCGGGAGCCTGGGGCCAACGTCCTGACTTTC. Translated, it gives CASSPREPGANVLTF.

This clonotype was seen more than once but under ten times. This chain uses TRBV11-2 with TRBJ2-1; possibly TRBD2 for D (6 bases). V lost 3 bases, J lost 8 bases, and 14 bases lay in between. CDR1 SGHAT and CDR2 FQNNGV come from the germline V gene. The CDR3 covers 14 residues. The CDR3 coding sequence is TGTGCCAGCAGCTTCCTTACCGGGGGTCATGAGCAGTTCTTC. The encoded protein is CASSFLTGGHEQFF.

This chain connects TRBV12-3 or TRBV12-4 to TRBJ2-1; tentative D call: TRBD2 (6 bases). This CDR3 has 17 amino acids. Trimming removed 3 bases from V and 0 bases from J, with 15 bases in between. In nucleotides, the CDR3 is TGTGCCAGCAGTTTCTGGAGGCTAGCGTTCTCCTACAATGAGCAGTTCTTC. Protein: CASSFWRLAFSYNEQFF.

The CDR3 reads CAISELGTMYEQYF. CDR3 sequence (DNA): TGTGCCATCAGTGAATTAGGGACAATGTACGAGCAGTACTTC. This chain uses TRBV10-3 with TRBJ2-7, with D tentatively TRBD1 (6 bases). The CDR3 contains 14 residues. The V and J ends lost 3 bases and 4 bases respectively, with 13 bases between them. Germline values: CDR1 ENHRY, CDR2 SYGVKD.

The rearrangement uses TRBV19 and TRBJ2-7; no firm D call. With 5 bases removed from V and 3 bases from J, the gap between germline ends came to 11 bases. Per germline, CDR1 LNHDA and CDR2 SQIVND (reference sequence). This CDR3 region has 13 residues. CDR3 nucleotide sequence: TGTGCCAGTAGTGCACTTACAAGCTACGAGCAGTACTTC. Protein: CASSALTSYEQYF.

In this sample, this clonotype turned up a few times. The chain carries TRBV6-1 and TRBJ2-1; possibly TRBD2 for D (6 bases). CDR1 and CDR2 from the germline V gene are MNHNS and SASEGT. V gave up 3 bases and J gave up 0 bases, with 15 bases separating them. The CDR3 has 17 amino acids. CDR3 sequence (DNA): TGTGCCAGCAGTGAGAGCGGCGCCGGGGGCTCCTACAATGAGCAGTTCTTC. Translation gives CASSESGAGGSYNEQFF.

The chain recombines TRBV7-9 with TRBJ2-1; 12 positions agree with TRBD2. The CDR3 spans 15 residues. Germline-derived CDR1 and CDR2 are SEHNR and FQNEAQ (reference sequence). The J segment lost 8 bases and the V segment lost 4 bases, leaving 6 bases of the junction unmatched. The CDR3 DNA reads as TGTGCCAGCAGCTCCCGGACTAGCGGGATATATGAGCAGTTCTTC. Its translation is CASSSRTSGIYEQFF.

V and J are TRBV20-1 and TRBJ1-1, with a tentative D call TRBD1 (5 bases). The CDR3 extends over 14 amino acids. Germline values: CDR1 DFQATT, CDR2 SNEGSKA (reference sequence). The V end was cut by 1 base, the J end by 8 bases, with 17 bases between. The CDR3 DNA sequence: TGCAGTGCTAGAGTGGGGACGGCGATGGCCGAAGCTTTCTTT. This translates into CSARVGTAMAEAFF.

This clonotype was seen a handful of times. The chain links TRBV2 to TRBJ1-4; 7 bases align to TRBD1. Germline CDR1 reads SNHLY; CDR2 reads FYNNEI. J lost 8 bases, V lost 8 bases, and 8 bases had no gene match. The CDR3 runs 13 residues. This chain's CDR3 is CASRTDREEKLFF. CDR3 sequence (DNA): TGTGCCAGCCGGACCGACAGGGAGGAAAAACTGTTTTTT.

J is TRBJ2-3 and V is TRBV9, with 7 bases aligning to TRBD2. The CDR3 totals 16 residues. With 0 bases clipped from V and 1 base from J, the junction kept 5 bases outside the gene matches. Germline V gene lookup returns CDR1 SGDLS and CDR2 YYNGEE. In DNA, the CDR3 is TGTGCCAGCAGCGTAGGGGGAGGGGCCCGCACAGATACGCAGTATTTT. Amino acid sequence: CASSVGGGARTDTQYF.

The sample holds a few counts of this clonotype. This chain links TRBV12-3 or TRBV12-4 with TRBJ2-7; maybe TRBD2 (7 bases). Trimming left V 8 bases short and J 5 bases short, with 13 bases between. The CDR3 totals 12 residues. The DNA of the CDR3 is TGTGCCAGCCGGGGAGGGGGGGACGAGCAGTACTTC. Its protein is CASRGGGDEQYF.

The gene calls are TRBV2 and TRBJ1-2, with D unresolved. The CDR3 extends over 15 amino acids. Trimming shortened V by 1 base and J by 4 bases, and 13 bases separated the two germline ends. Germline CDR1 reads SNHLY; CDR2 reads FYNNEI. As DNA, the CDR3 is TGTGCCAGCAGTGAAGGGGATTGGGTGGCCTATGGCTACACCTTC. It yields the protein CASSEGDWVAYGYTF.

This chain uses TRBV5-5 with TRBJ2-1; D not certain. The V end was cut by 6 bases, the J end by 4 bases, with 17 bases between. CDR1 is SGHKS, CDR2 YYEKEE, per germline (reference sequence). The CDR3 length is 15 residues. CDR3 protein: CASNIDTTSYNEQFF. The CDR3 DNA reads as TGTGCCAGCAACATCGACACAACCTCATACAATGAGCAGTTCTTC. Full variable domain (outside the CDR3, taken from reference TRBV5-5 and TRBJ2-1): DAGVTQSPTHLIKTRGQQVTLRCSPISGHKSVSWYQQVLGQGPQFIFQYYEKEERGRGNFPDRFSARQFPNYSSELNVNALLLGDSALYLCASNIDTTSYNEQFFGPGTRLTVL.

The chain joins TRBV6-5 to TRBJ2-7; 7 nucleotides agree with TRBD2. The ends lost 3 bases at V and 3 bases at J; junction bases unmatched: 8. The CDR3 runs to 15 residues. Germline assignment: CDR1 MNHEY and CDR2 SVGAGI. The DNA for the CDR3 is TGTGCCAGCAGTTATCTTGCGGGGGAGGTCTACGAGCAGTACTTC. Protein: CASSYLAGEVYEQYF.

The sample holds a few counts of this clonotype. V is TRBV6-1 and J is TRBJ2-2; D assignment may be TRBD1 or TRBD2 (7 bases each). The CDR3 is made up of 14 amino acids. V dropped 5 bases and J dropped 9 bases, with 16 bases sitting between them. Germline V gene lookup returns CDR1 MNHNS and CDR2 SASEGT. CDR3 protein: CASSRGEGARELFF. As DNA, the CDR3 is TGTGCCAGCAGTCGGGGGGAGGGGGCGAGGGAGCTGTTTTTT.

This clonotype was observed a handful of times. The V call is TRBV11-2, the J call TRBJ2-1; the match to TRBD1 covers 8 bases. Germline lookup yields CDR1 SGHAT and CDR2 FQNNGV. V shed 5 bases, J shed 6 bases, and the junction held 12 bases outside the gene matches. CDR3 length: 16 amino acids. Written as DNA, the CDR3 is TGTGCCAGCAGCCCCCTTATAGGGACAGGAGGCAATGAGCAGTTCTTC. This translates into CASSPLIGTGGNEQFF.

This clonotype has just a few counts. The CDR3 here is CASSQDFLDTGELFF. As DNA, the CDR3 is TGCGCCAGCAGCCAAGATTTCCTTGACACCGGGGAGCTGTTTTTT. This sequence joins TRBV4-3 and TRBJ2-2, with D uncertain. V dropped 0 bases and J dropped 3 bases, with 8 bases sitting between them. The CDR3 is made up of 15 amino acids. Per the germline V gene, CDR1 is LGHNA and CDR2 is YSLEER.